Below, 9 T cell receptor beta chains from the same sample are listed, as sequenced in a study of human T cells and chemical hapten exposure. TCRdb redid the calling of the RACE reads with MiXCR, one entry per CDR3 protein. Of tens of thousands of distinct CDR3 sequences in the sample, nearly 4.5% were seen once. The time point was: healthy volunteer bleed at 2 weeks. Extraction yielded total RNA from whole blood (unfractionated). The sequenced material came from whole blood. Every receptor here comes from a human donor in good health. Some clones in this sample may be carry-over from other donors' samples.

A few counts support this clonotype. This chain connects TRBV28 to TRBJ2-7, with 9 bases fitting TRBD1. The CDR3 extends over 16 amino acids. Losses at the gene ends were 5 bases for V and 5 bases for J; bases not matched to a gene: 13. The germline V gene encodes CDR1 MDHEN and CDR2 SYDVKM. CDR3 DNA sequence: TGTGCCAGCAGTGCGTTCCGGGACAGGGTGTTCCACGAGCAGTACTTC. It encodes CASSAFRDRVFHEQYF.

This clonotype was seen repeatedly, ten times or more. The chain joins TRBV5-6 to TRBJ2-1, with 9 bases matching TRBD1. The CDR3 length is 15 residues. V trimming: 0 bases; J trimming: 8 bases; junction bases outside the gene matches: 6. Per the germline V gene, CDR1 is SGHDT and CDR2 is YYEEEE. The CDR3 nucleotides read TGTGCCAGCAGCTTGGCGGGACAGGGTGTCTATGAGCAGTTCTTC. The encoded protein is CASSLAGQGVYEQFF.

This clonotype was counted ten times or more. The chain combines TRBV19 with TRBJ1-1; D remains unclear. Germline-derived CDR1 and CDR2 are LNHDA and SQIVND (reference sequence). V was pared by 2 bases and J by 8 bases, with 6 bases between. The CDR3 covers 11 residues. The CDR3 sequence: CASSIMREAFF. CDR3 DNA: TGTGCCAGTAGTATAATGCGCGAAGCTTTCTTT.

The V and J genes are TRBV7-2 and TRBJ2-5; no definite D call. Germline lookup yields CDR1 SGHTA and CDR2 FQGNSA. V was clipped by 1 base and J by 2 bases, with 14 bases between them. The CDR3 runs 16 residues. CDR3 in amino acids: CASSLGVGRYQETQYF. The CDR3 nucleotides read TGTGCCAGCAGCTTAGGTGTAGGACGGTATCAAGAGACCCAGTACTTC.

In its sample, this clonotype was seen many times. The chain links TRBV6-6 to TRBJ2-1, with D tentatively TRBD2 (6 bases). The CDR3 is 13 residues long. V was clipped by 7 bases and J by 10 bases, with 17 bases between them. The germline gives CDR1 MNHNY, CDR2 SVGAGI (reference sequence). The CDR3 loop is CASIKVGTLEQFF. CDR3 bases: TGTGCCAGCATCAAGGTGGGGACTCTGGAGCAGTTCTTC.

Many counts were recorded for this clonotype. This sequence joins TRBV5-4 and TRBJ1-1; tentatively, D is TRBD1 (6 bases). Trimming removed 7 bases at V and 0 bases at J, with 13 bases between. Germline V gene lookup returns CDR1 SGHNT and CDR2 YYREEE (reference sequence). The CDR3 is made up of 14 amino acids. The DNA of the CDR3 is TGTGCCAGCCATACCCAGGGGATGAACACTGAAGCTTTCTTT. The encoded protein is CASHTQGMNTEAFF.

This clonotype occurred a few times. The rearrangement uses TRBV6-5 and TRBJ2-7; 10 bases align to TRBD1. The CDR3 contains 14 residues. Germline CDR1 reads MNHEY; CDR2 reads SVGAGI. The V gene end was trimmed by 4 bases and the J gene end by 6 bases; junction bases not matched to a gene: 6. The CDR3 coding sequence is TGTGCCAGCAGTTTGACAGGGGGCAAGGGCGAGCAGTACTTC. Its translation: CASSLTGGKGEQYF.

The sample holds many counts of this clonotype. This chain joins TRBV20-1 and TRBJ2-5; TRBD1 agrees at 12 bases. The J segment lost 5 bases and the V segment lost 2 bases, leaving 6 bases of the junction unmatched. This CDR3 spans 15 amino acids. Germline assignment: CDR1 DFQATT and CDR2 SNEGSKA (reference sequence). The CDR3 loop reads CSARSGQGAIETQYF. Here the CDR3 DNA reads TGCAGTGCTAGATCGGGACAGGGGGCGATTGAGACCCAGTACTTC.

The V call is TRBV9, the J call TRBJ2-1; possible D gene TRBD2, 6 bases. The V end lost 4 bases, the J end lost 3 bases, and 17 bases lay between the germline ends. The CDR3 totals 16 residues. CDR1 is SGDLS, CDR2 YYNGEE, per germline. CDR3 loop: CASSPDGGTVYNEQFF. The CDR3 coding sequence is TGTGCCAGCAGCCCCGATGGGGGGACCGTCTACAATGAGCAGTTCTTC.